Below, 30 T cell receptor beta chains from the same sample are listed, as sequenced in a study of T cell repertoires in cytomegalovirus infection. One entry per CDR3 protein results from TCRdb running MiXCR on the reads. The sample lists about 830,000 distinct CDR3 sequences; 30% to 35% were seen once. Their target antigens are unknown. Sequences were derived from cultured CD8+ T cells from PBMCs, sampled from culture after CMV antigen stimulation. All receptors come from a human donor in good health (CMV status not recorded). Some clones in this sample may be carry-over from other donors' samples.

V gene TRBV6-6 combines with J gene TRBJ2-7, with TRBD2 identical over 8 bases. Germline V gene sequence: CDR1 MNHNY, CDR2 SVGAGI (reference sequence). The CDR3 has 16 amino acids. With 6 bases clipped from V and 1 base from J, the junction kept 11 bases outside the gene matches. The CDR3 DNA sequence: TGTGCCAGCAGCCCCTCCGGGGGGGCTTGGTCCTACGAGCAGTACGTC. Its protein is CASSPSGGAWSYEQYV.

This clonotype was seen a few times. This rearrangement joins TRBV27 to TRBJ2-1; D perhaps matches TRBD2 (5 bases). V was clipped by 5 bases and J by 9 bases, with 20 bases between them. CDR1 is MNHEY, CDR2 SMNVEV, per germline (reference sequence). There are 15 residues in the CDR3. As DNA, the CDR3 is TGTGCCAGCAGTCCCCTAACGGGGTACTACGTTGAGCAGTTCTTC. Encoded protein: CASSPLTGYYVEQFF.

This clonotype occurred a few times. This chain joins TRBV12-3 or TRBV12-4 and TRBJ1-4; possibly TRBD1 for D (5 bases). V dropped 3 bases and J dropped 4 bases, with 12 bases sitting between them. There are 15 residues in the CDR3. This CDR3 reads CASSFQGRFNEKLFF. The DNA for the CDR3 is TGTGCCAGCAGTTTTCAGGGACGGTTTAATGAAAAACTGTTTTTT.

The table lists this clonotype with a few counts. The gene calls are TRBV12-3 or TRBV12-4 and TRBJ1-2; D is possibly TRBD1 (5 bases). The CDR3 runs to 17 residues. The V end was cut by 4 bases, the J end by 3 bases, with 21 bases between. CDR3 nucleotide sequence: TGTGCCAGCAGTTCAAACTTCGCGGGGGTAGATGACTATGGCTACACCTTC. Its translation is CASSSNFAGVDDYGYTF.

The rearrangement joins TRBV2 to TRBJ2-7, with a possible D match to TRBD1 (5 bases). This CDR3 has 13 amino acids. V dropped 5 bases and J dropped 2 bases, with 10 bases sitting between them. CDR1 is SNHLY and CDR2 is FYNNEI in the germline V gene. The CDR3 is CASSSVGAYEQYF. The CDR3 bases are TGTGCCAGCAGTTCAGTAGGGGCCTACGAGCAGTACTTC.

The rearrangement uses TRBV12-3 or TRBV12-4 and TRBJ1-2; D remains ambiguous. CDR3 size: 14 residues. The germline V and J ends were trimmed by 3 bases and 4 bases, with 12 bases remaining between them. In DNA, the CDR3 is TGTGCCAGCAGTTTCTCGGGGTCCGGCTATGGCTACACCTTC. It translates to CASSFSGSGYGYTF.

To note about this clonotype: The junction does not match germline at one end; this may be a read error. The chain uses TRBV7-6 and TRBJ2-1; 10 bases agree with TRBD2. Germline CDR1 reads SGHVS; CDR2 reads FNYEAQ. CDR3 size: 15 residues. The CDR3 DNA follows: TGTGCCAACAGCTTAGACAGCGGGGGGGACAATGAGCAGTTCTTC. This translates into CANSLDSGGDNEQFF. The whole variable domain, filled in from reference TRBV7-6 and TRBJ2-1, reads GAGVSQSPRYKVTKRGQDVALRCDPISGHVSLYWYRQALGQGPEFLTYFNYEAQQDKSGLPNDRFSAERPEGSISTLTIQRTEQRDSAMYRCANSLDSGGDNEQFFGPGTRLTVL.

In this sample, this clonotype turned up once. The chain uses TRBV25-1 and TRBJ2-2, with D perhaps assigned TRBD1 or TRBD2 (6 bases each). Germline V lookup: CDR1 MGHDK, CDR2 SYGVNS. The CDR3 consists of 13 residues. Trimming took off 7 bases at V and 6 bases at J, with 12 bases between the two ends. CDR3 nucleotide sequence: TGTGCCAGCAAGTACAGGGAGGCCGGGGAGCTGTTTTTT. Its protein product is CASKYREAGELFF.

The chain recombines TRBV6-5 with TRBJ1-1, with a possible D match to TRBD1 (5 bases). The germline V gene has CDR1 MNHEY and CDR2 SVGAGI. The CDR3 consists of 14 residues. Trimming pared 8 bases from V and 3 bases from J, leaving 16 bases between. The CDR3, as DNA: TGTGCCAGCGTAAGAGCCTCAGGGTACACTGAAGCTTTCTTT. Amino acid sequence: CASVRASGYTEAFF.

The chain links TRBV2 to TRBJ1-2, with TRBD1 as a possible D gene (6 bases). With 10 bases removed from V and 5 bases from J, the gap between germline ends came to 17 bases. The CDR3 length is 13 residues. From germline, CDR1 is SNHLY and CDR2 FYNNEI. The CDR3 DNA is TGTGCCATCCTGGACAGCCGATCTTATGGCTACACCTTC. Protein: CAILDSRSYGYTF.

The V and J genes are TRBV7-8 and TRBJ1-5; no firm D call. The V end lost 1 base, the J end lost 3 bases, and 13 bases lay between the germline ends. Germline V gene data show CDR1 as SGHVS and CDR2 as FQNEAQ. The length of the CDR3 is 16 residues. CDR3 loop: CASSLVGQVNNQPQHF. In nucleotides, the CDR3 is TGTGCCAGCAGCTTAGTCGGGCAGGTAAACAATCAGCCCCAGCATTTT.

The CDR3 sequence is CASSLSSGMGETQYF. The CDR3 DNA follows: TGTGCCAGCAGTTTATCAAGCGGAATGGGAGAGACCCAGTACTTC. The rearrangement links TRBV27 to TRBJ2-5; possibly TRBD2 for D (5 bases). The CDR3 length is 15 residues. Germline CDR1 is MNHEY and CDR2 is SMNVEV (reference sequence). Trimming removed 0 bases at V and 4 bases at J, with 12 bases between.

The CDR3 sequence is CASSQGDLAGVIDTQYF. As DNA, the CDR3 is TGCGCCAGCAGCCAAGGGGACCTAGCGGGGGTGATAGATACGCAGTATTTT. The chain uses TRBV4-1 and TRBJ2-3, with 10 bases lining up with TRBD2. Per the germline V gene, CDR1 is MGHRA and CDR2 is YSYEKL. With V trimmed by 1 base and J by 5 bases, 9 bases remained unmatched. This CDR3 is 17 amino acids long.

The chain couples TRBV5-4 to TRBJ2-2; TRBD1 is a possible D gene (6 bases). This CDR3 has 16 residues. From germline, CDR1 is SGHNT and CDR2 YYREEE (reference sequence). V lost 4 bases to trimming and J lost 1 base, with 14 bases between them. The CDR3 is CASSGGWDKNTGELFF. The CDR3, as DNA: TGTGCCAGCAGCGGTGGTTGGGACAAGAACACCGGGGAGCTGTTTTTT.

The DNA for the CDR3 is TGTGCCAGCAGTTTCGCGGTCCTGACGAATTCACCCCTCCACTTT. Protein product: CASSFAVLTNSPLHF. The rearrangement links TRBV27 to TRBJ1-6, with D unresolved. Germline V gives CDR1 MNHEY, CDR2 SMNVEV (reference sequence). This CDR3 is 15 amino acids long. V lost 3 bases and J 7 bases, leaving 13 bases between the germline ends.

V gene TRBV11-2 combines with J gene TRBJ2-3, with 10 bases matching TRBD2. J lost 5 bases, V lost 2 bases, and 10 bases had no gene match. From germline, CDR1 is SGHAT and CDR2 FQNNGV. This CDR3 has 17 amino acids. The CDR3, as DNA: TGTGCCAGCAGCTTATGGAAGCGGGGGGGCCGCGTAGATACGCAGTATTTT. Translating it yields CASSLWKRGGRVDTQYF.

J is TRBJ2-7 and V is TRBV2; D gene unclear. From germline, CDR1 is SNHLY and CDR2 FYNNEI. Trimming pared 6 bases from V and 0 bases from J, leaving 9 bases between. This CDR3 is 13 amino acids long. The CDR3 coding sequence is TGTGCCAGCAGAGGTCGGAGCTCCTACGAGCAGTACGTC. It yields the protein CASRGRSSYEQYV.

V and J are TRBV29-1 and TRBJ1-2; TRBD1 matches 12 bases. J was trimmed by 2 bases and V by 3 bases; bases with no gene match: 4. Germline lookup yields CDR1 SQVTM and CDR2 ANQGSEA. The CDR3 sequence is 15 residues long. CDR3 bases: TGCAGCGTTGACCTGGGACAGGGGGCGAACTATGGCTACACCTTC. Translating gives CSVDLGQGANYGYTF.

V is TRBV7-9 and J is TRBJ2-7; 10 bases agree with TRBD2. CDR3 length: 16 residues. Germline V lookup: CDR1 SEHNR, CDR2 FQNEAQ (reference sequence). Trimming removed 5 bases from V and 0 bases from J; junction bases left unmatched: 7. The CDR3 region has the DNA TGTGCCAGCAGCCCCCCTAGCGGGGGTTTCTCCTACGAGCAGTACGTC. It encodes CASSPPSGGFSYEQYV.

With regard to this clonotype: An end of the junction differs from the germline gene, which may be a read error. The V and J genes are TRBV11-2 and TRBJ1-1; possibly TRBD1 for D (5 bases). Germline V lookup: CDR1 SGHAT, CDR2 FQNNGV. The CDR3 length is 14 residues. The CDR3 DNA reads as TGTGCCAACAGCCTTGGGGGGGGAAACACTGAAGCTTTCTTT. Translation gives CANSLGGGNTEAFF.

The genes are TRBV5-1 and TRBJ2-6; D is possibly TRBD1 (5 bases). V shed 5 bases and J shed 1 base, with 19 bases lying between them. This CDR3 is built from 18 residues. Germline CDR1 and CDR2: SGHRS and YFSETQ. The chain's CDR3 is CASRIAGSLRSGANVLTF. CDR3 DNA sequence: TGCGCCAGCAGAATCGCAGGGTCGCTGAGATCTGGGGCCAACGTCCTGACTTTC.

The V call is TRBV13, the J call TRBJ2-7; TRBD2 agrees at 7 bases. The CDR3 contains 14 residues. Unmatched junction bases numbered 2, after V lost 0 bases and J lost 3 bases. Germline V gene data show CDR1 as PRHDT and CDR2 as FYEKMQ (reference sequence). CDR3 amino acids: CASSLGRGNYEQYF. CDR3 coding DNA: TGTGCCAGCAGCTTAGGGCGGGGGAACTACGAGCAGTACTTC.

This clonotype was counted only a few times. The chain uses TRBV10-3 and TRBJ1-4; TRBD1 might be the D (6 bases). V lost 5 bases and J 3 bases, leaving 10 bases between the germline ends. This CDR3 spans 14 amino acids. Germline assignment: CDR1 ENHRY and CDR2 SYGVKD. The DNA for the CDR3 is TGTGCCATCAGTTCCAGGGGCCCTAATGAAAAACTGTTTTTT. It translates to CAISSRGPNEKLFF.

This clonotype was detected a few times. The rearrangement uses TRBV5-4 and TRBJ1-1, with 7 bases fitting TRBD1. Germline V CDR1 and CDR2: SGHNT, YYREEE (reference sequence). The CDR3 extends over 16 amino acids. J was trimmed by 1 base and V by 4 bases; bases with no gene match: 10. In DNA form, the CDR3 reads TGTGCCAGCAGCCTTGGGTTAGGGGGCCGGAACACTGAAGCTTTCTTT. The encoded protein is CASSLGLGGRNTEAFF.

The CDR3 DNA is TGTGCCAGCAGTTTGGGGACAGGGGAGCAAGAGACCCAGTACTTC. This codes for CASSLGTGEQETQYF. This sequence joins TRBV12-3 or TRBV12-4 and TRBJ2-5; TRBD1 matches at 10 bases. Trimming at V came to 3 bases and at J to 2 bases, leaving 3 bases not matched to a gene. The CDR3 has 15 amino acids.

Written as DNA, the CDR3 is TGTGCCAGCAGCTTCCTCGGACAGAATGTTGAAGCTTTCTTT. The encoded protein is CASSFLGQNVEAFF. The chain recombines TRBV7-9 with TRBJ1-1, with D possibly matching TRBD1 (6 bases). Trimming removed 3 bases at V and 7 bases at J, with 15 bases between. CDR3 length equals 14 residues. The germline gives CDR1 SEHNR, CDR2 FQNEAQ (reference sequence).

The rearrangement links TRBV4-1 to TRBJ2-7, with D possibly being TRBD1 (6 bases). This CDR3 has 15 residues. Looked up from germline, CDR1 is MGHRA and CDR2 is YSYEKL. Deletions cut 5 bases from V and 3 bases from J, with 17 bases between. The CDR3 reads CASSGGPGPDYEQYF. In nucleotides, the CDR3 is TGCGCCAGCAGCGGGGGCCCGGGGCCAGACTACGAGCAGTACTTC.

The chain couples TRBV6-1 to TRBJ2-1; TRBD2 aligns across 7 bases. Germline-derived CDR1 and CDR2 are MNHNS and SASEGT. This CDR3 spans 16 amino acids. V shed 6 bases and J 7 bases; nucleotides not matched to a gene: 15. The CDR3 spells CASSAVGTIGRNEQFF. Here the CDR3 DNA reads TGTGCCAGCAGCGCCGTGGGGACTATAGGCCGTAATGAGCAGTTCTTC.

This clonotype was observed at least ten times. The chain uses TRBV2 and TRBJ1-3, with D unclear. Germline V gene data show CDR1 as SNHLY and CDR2 as FYNNEI. V was pared by 1 base and J by 9 bases, with 16 bases between. There are 15 residues in the CDR3. The CDR3 DNA is TGTGCCAGCAGTGAAGATCGAGGACGGTTTTTCACCATATATTTT. Its protein is CASSEDRGRFFTIYF.

This clonotype was seen ten or more times. This CDR3 is CASSLAGTDYEQYF. The DNA of the CDR3 is TGTGCCAGCAGCTTAGCAGGGACAGACTACGAGCAGTACTTC. This sequence joins TRBV7-9 and TRBJ2-7; 7 bases map to TRBD1. The V gene's germline CDR1 is SEHNR and CDR2 FQNEAQ (reference sequence). The trim removed 0 bases at V and 3 bases at J, leaving 2 bases unmatched. This CDR3 has 14 amino acids.